This TCR beta chain was identified during a study of patients and donors after allogeneic stem cell transplantation. Germline V gene lookup returns CDR1 SQVTM and CDR2 ANQGSEA. The junction had 10 bases not matched to a gene; V was cut back by 4 bases and J by 5 bases. The CDR3 sequence is 14 residues long. A single record per CDR3 protein comes from TCRdb applying MiXCR to the RT-PCR reads. The table records roughly 940,000 distinct CDR3 sequences, roughly 18% of them present only once. The chain joins TRBV29-1 to TRBJ2-5; TRBD2 matches 7 bases. The sample taken for sequencing was blood, either unsorted or a sorted T cell fraction (not recorded which). This TCR was recovered from a human donor who was either an allogeneic HSCT recipient or a stem cell or donor lymphocyte infusion donor (not recorded which). It is not recorded whose cells these are; they may come from a transplant donor. The CDR3 DNA is TGCAGCGTTGTCCCAGCGGGGCTGGGGGAGACCCAGTACTTC. It codes for CSVVPAGLGETQYF.